The entry below describes one TCR beta chain. Its antigen is unidentified. Per the germline V gene, CDR1 is GTSNPN and CDR2 is SVGIG (reference sequence). The V and J ends lost 1 base and 1 base respectively, with 11 bases between them. CDR3 length: 15 amino acids. The sample originates from a study of shared clonotypes between healthy human individuals. Whole-study findings and limits: Tissues were not sampled, only blood, and their repertoires likely differ. Lower generation probabilities were found for non-shared clonotypes than for those shared by all four donors.

CD45RO-negative cells were positively selected for CCR7, leaving out terminally differentiated effector memory CD45RA+ cells. The healthy adult donors were HIV-negative and reported no recent acute infections or vaccinations. Repertoires were generated with immunoSEQ multiplex PCR, while TCRdb's copy carries only in-frame clones and drops some. The sample carries a few million clones, approximately 92% recorded once. The chain joins TRBV30 to TRBJ2-1; tentative D call: TRBD2 (6 bases). What was sequenced was naive CD8+ T cells from PBMCs. The sequence was collected from a man between 18 and 35 years old in good health. Some clones in this sample may be carry-over from other donors' samples. The CDR3 nucleotides are TGTGCCTGGAGTGCGGCGGGACTTTCCTACAATGAGCAGTTCTTC. This sequence encodes CAWSAAGLSYNEQFF.